This TCR beta chain stems from a study of technical replicates of blood from a handful of donors. Per germline, CDR1 MNHEY and CDR2 SMNVEV (reference sequence). The V end lost 2 bases, the J end lost 1 base, and 11 bases lay between the germline ends. The CDR3 runs to 15 residues. The data were produced by immunoSEQ multiplex PCR, yet TCRdb's version contains in-frame clones alone and is incomplete. The data show 7,500 to 9,000 clones, roughly 90% seen once. Source material: PBMCs. V and J are TRBV27 and TRBJ2-5, with a tentative D call TRBD2 (6 bases). The clonotype originates from a human donor in good health. The CDR3 spells CASSLGGALQETQYF. The DNA of the CDR3 is TGTGCCAGCAGTTTAGGCGGGGCTCTCCAAGAGACCCAGTACTTC.